Below, 2 T cell receptor beta chains from the same sample are listed, as sequenced in a study of T-cell reconstitution after alpha-beta-depleted transplantation in children. Unique molecular identifiers were incorporated into the prepared TCRbeta library. TCRdb recomputed calls from the PCR reads with MiXCR, one row per CDR3 protein. The sample includes some 390,000 distinct CDR3 sequences, roughly 20% of them seen just once. The material was PBMCs from the stem cell graft donor, obtained from the stem cell graft. These receptors all stem from a human donor who donated a stem cell graft to a child with acute myeloid leukemia.

The rearrangement joins TRBV27 to TRBJ2-5, with TRBD2 matching 8 bases. Trimming removed 3 bases from V and 4 bases from J; junction bases left unmatched: 13. The CDR3 is 17 amino acids. Germline V CDR1 and CDR2: MNHEY, SMNVEV (reference sequence). The chain's CDR3 is CASSFRKGLAGGETQYF. The CDR3 bases are TGTGCCAGCAGTTTCCGTAAAGGGCTAGCGGGCGGAGAGACCCAGTACTTC.

This clonotype was seen ten or more times. The V call is TRBV29-1, the J call TRBJ1-1; D not certain. The CDR3 extends over 10 amino acids. Per the germline V gene, CDR1 is SQVTM and CDR2 is ANQGSEA. Trimming removed 0 bases from V and 6 bases from J, with 2 bases in between. The CDR3 protein is CSVEDAEAFF. The CDR3 nucleotides read TGCAGCGTTGAAGATGCTGAAGCTTTCTTT.